This T cell receptor (beta chain) was sequenced during a study of shared clonotypes between healthy human individuals. To note about this clone: What it binds is unknown.

Assay used: immunoSEQ multiplex PCR; TCRdb lists only in-frame clones, some missing. The sample has approximately 2,300,000 clones, around 93% seen once; the top ten hold about 0.36%. Findings of the study overall: When compared with the clonotypes that were shared by all four sorted-subset donors, the non-shared clonotypes turned out to have lower generation probabilities. For naive CD4 cells, 4% to 5% of clonotypes were shared across a handful of donors. Across subsets, estimated richness was generally greater for naive than for memory populations.

Trimming pared 4 bases from V and 0 bases from J, leaving 16 bases between. The germline gives CDR1 SQVTM, CDR2 ANQGSEA. The CDR3 loop spans 17 amino acids. The sequence was obtained from a man between 18 and 35 years old in good health. Some clones in this sample may be carry-over from other donors' samples. Sample: naive CD4+ T cells from PBMCs. Subset given: CD45RA+ positively selected. The chain links TRBV29-1 to TRBJ2-6; D gene ambiguous. The CDR3 loop is CSVVVLTGSSGANVLTF. CDR3 bases: TGCAGCGTTGTCGTCCTTACGGGCAGCTCTGGGGCCAACGTCCTGACTTTC.